This entry features one TCR beta chain sequence. Its antigen is still unknown. This sample was included in a study of shared clonotypes between healthy human individuals. Study-wide findings and caveats: The study found roughly 5% of naive CD4 clonotypes shared across a handful of donors.

Under the authors' procedure: Junction-only sequences produced by ImmunoSEQ had no quality scores, so filtering differed. Profiled with immunoSEQ multiplex PCR; TCRdb holds only in-frame clones, not every one. V, J and clone size were drawn from that table, and D and trimming were deduced from the DNA. Among over a million clones listed, 78% were seen once. CDR1 is SGHTA, CDR2 FQGTGA, per germline. The CDR3 has 13 amino acids. V was pared by 10 bases and J by 6 bases, with 5 bases of the junction left unmatched. CD45RA+ naive and CD45RA-negative memory subsets were separated from CD4+ cells. The source is a man aged 18 to 30 in good health. Some clones in this sample may be carry-over from other donors' samples. Sequenced input: memory CD4+ T cells from PBMCs. Stated subset: CD45RA-negative fraction. The chain combines TRBV7-3 with TRBJ2-7, with TRBD2 matching over 14 bases. In DNA form, the CDR3 reads TGTGCCACCGGACTAGCGGGAGGTAGCGAGCAGTACTTC. It is translated as CATGLAGGSEQYF.